This TCR beta chain stems from a study of blood T cell repertoires in COVID-19 (dated by TCRdb to the early 2020s). As for the study more broadly: Samples covering the acute and convalescent phases of COVID-19 were provided by collaborators in the United States, Italy and Spain. The dataset comprised deeply sampled blood TCRbeta repertoires from subjects exposed to, actively infected with, or recovered from COVID-19. Where HLA class I and class II types were available, the types were taken from metadata supplied by the sample provider, not from assay-based typing. The prospective study material was composed of cDNA or gDNA derived from T cells, B-cell-depleted T cells, or PBMCs. A de-identified subject ID, COVID-19 status, age in years and sex were almost always included in the sample metadata. Samples were obtained from the ongoing ImmuneRACE study (first 160 participants) and from 1,254 subjects provided by 6 global collaborators. A freely available public database, intended as a resource for researchers studying the immune response to SARS-CoV-2, is where the repertoires were released. Paper-wide results and their limitations: How much clinical and demographic metadata was included differed by source and by participant, and the metadata was provided uncurated.

TCRbeta CDR3 regions were amplified from genomic DNA using the immunoSEQ Assay, a bias-controlled multiplex PCR. As for the authors' bioinformatics: Nucleated cell counts per sample were estimated from amplification of reference gene primers within the assay. To quantify the absolute abundance of each unique TCRbeta CDR3 rearrangement, sequence reads were collapsed and filtered. For each sample, productive Simpson clonality was calculated as the square root of Simpson's diversity index across productive rearrangements. Here the immuneACCESS table is served through TCRdb, limited to in-frame sequences with V and J called. Missing clones are a known gap in these copies; in checked studies unresolved V genes cover under half, and the rest lacks a known reason. For V, J and clone size, that table is used; D and trimming come from the DNA. The sample profile shows about 230,000 clones; roughly 82% of them were found once. 2% to 2.5% of the sample comes from the top ten.

There are 13 amino acids in the CDR3, from cysteine to phenylalanine inclusive. The DNA shown is the 39-base CDR3, in frame from base 1. Via the germline V gene, CDR1 is MGHDK and CDR2 SYGVNS. The V end loses 5 bases and the J end loses 4 bases, and a stretch of 11 bases separates them. As regards this clone: The clone's antigen remains unknown. Per-base quality was not reported, and no clone a single base away is much larger than it.

A second Seattle source provided samples from volunteer blood donors who had recovered from COVID-19. Whole blood was collected in K2EDTA tubes by collaborating institutions according to the institutions' own protocols. For TCRbeta analysis, collaborators shipped samples as frozen whole blood, isolated PBMCs, or DNA extracted from either of those sample types. The clonotype originates from a man aged 35 to 55 who had recovered from COVID-19. The rearranged chain carries TRBV25-1 and TRBJ1-2; the D gene is not confidently resolved. Sample: peripheral blood. The sequenced DNA is TGTGCCAGCAGTTGGAGGGAGGGCTATGGCTACACCTTC. The resulting protein is CASSWREGYGYTF.